Listed here are 2 T cell receptor beta chains from one sample, sequenced in a study of cytomegalovirus exposure and HLA in healthy donors. The PCR had 60 Vbeta and 13 Jbeta primers. This table comes from immunoSEQ multiplex PCR, and its TCRdb copy is limited to in-frame clones, with some not included. This table holds roughly 130,000 clones, over 75% found once. The material sequenced was PBMCs. The receptors here all came from a man between 35 and 55 years old in good health and CMV-seronegative.

J is TRBJ2-1 and V is TRBV29-1, with 8 bases lining up with TRBD1. Unmatched junction bases numbered 11, after V lost 2 bases and J lost 5 bases. Germline V lookup: CDR1 SQVTM, CDR2 ANQGSEA. This CDR3 is 16 amino acids long. CDR3 DNA: TGCAGCGTTGAACCGACCCGTGACAGGGGTGACAATGAGCAGTTCTTC. It yields the protein CSVEPTRDRGDNEQFF.

This clone showed up just once. The rearrangement joins TRBV7-9 to TRBJ1-4; 7 bases agree with TRBD1. The length of the CDR3 is 17 residues. Germline loops: CDR1 SEHNR, CDR2 FQNEAQ (reference sequence). V gave up 2 bases and J gave up 0 bases; unmatched junction bases: 6. CDR3 bases: TGTGCCAGCAGCTTACCGACAGGGCCATCAACTAATGAAAAACTGTTTTTT. Its translation is CASSLPTGPSTNEKLFF.